One and the same sample provided the 24 T cell receptor beta chains below, sequenced in a study of human T cells and chemical hapten exposure. Time point given: patch test 1, 2 weeks after DPC sensitization. As to treatment: therapeutic diphenylcyclopropenone sensitization with weekly scalp DPC. TCRdb used MiXCR to reprocess the RACE reads, holding one entry per CDR3 protein. The sample has 180,000 or so distinct CDR3 sequences, about 20% seen once. The source was whole blood, collected in connection with sensitization to the hapten diphenylcyclopropenone (DPC). Receptor source: a woman between 45 and 60 years old with alopecia areata. Some clones in this sample may be carry-over from other donors' samples.

CDR3 residues: CASSVTSGSETQYF. For the CDR3, the DNA is TGTGCCAGCAGCGTTACTAGCGGGAGTGAGACCCAGTACTTC. This chain uses TRBV9 with TRBJ2-5; 11 bases fit TRBD2. Germline-derived CDR1 and CDR2 are SGDLS and YYNGEE. V shed 2 bases and J 5 bases; nucleotides not matched to a gene: 2. CDR3 length equals 14 residues. Full variable domain (rest looked up from reference TRBV9 and TRBJ2-5): DSGVTQTPKHLITATGQRVTLRCSPRSGDLSVYWYQQSLDQGLQFLIQYYNGEERAKGNILERFSAQQFPDLHSELNLSSLELGDSALYFCASSVTSGSETQYFGPGTRLLVL.

This clonotype was recorded a few times. This chain joins TRBV9 and TRBJ2-1; 8 bases align to TRBD2. The CDR3 contains 14 residues. Germline V lookup: CDR1 SGDLS, CDR2 YYNGEE. Unmatched junction bases numbered 6, after V lost 3 bases and J lost 7 bases. The CDR3 spells CASSAGGEINEQFF. DNA for the CDR3: TGTGCCAGCAGCGCCGGGGGGGAGATAAATGAGCAGTTCTTC.

The gene calls are TRBV3-1 and TRBJ1-6; D is perhaps TRBD1 (6 bases). The length of the CDR3 is 13 residues. Trimming stripped 4 bases from V and 9 bases from J, with 10 bases between. The germline V gene encodes CDR1 LGHDT and CDR2 YNNKEL (reference sequence). The CDR3 here is CASSLRGGSPLHF. CDR3 nucleotides: TGTGCCAGCAGCCTCAGGGGCGGTTCACCCCTCCACTTT.

The rearrangement joins TRBV29-1 to TRBJ2-3; no firm D call. Trimming pared 4 bases from V and 5 bases from J, leaving 7 bases between. The CDR3 covers 11 residues. Per the germline V gene, CDR1 is SQVTM and CDR2 is ANQGSEA. The CDR3 nucleotides are TGCAGCGTTGTTTTTTTAGATACGCAGTATTTT. Protein product: CSVVFLDTQYF.

This clonotype was seen at least ten times. The chain carries TRBV2 and TRBJ2-1; D call uncertain. CDR3 length: 13 residues. The V gene lost 1 base and the J gene lost 7 bases, with 8 bases spanning the gap. Germline CDR1 reads SNHLY; CDR2 reads FYNNEI. The chain's CDR3 is CASSEGRRNEQFF. The CDR3 nucleotides are TGTGCCAGCAGTGAAGGGCGCCGGAATGAGCAGTTCTTC.

The genes are TRBV29-1 and TRBJ1-1; D might be TRBD1 (5 bases). The germline V and J ends were trimmed by 3 bases and 6 bases, with 14 bases remaining between them. The V gene's germline CDR1 is SQVTM and CDR2 ANQGSEA. The CDR3 is made up of 13 amino acids. The CDR3 DNA sequence: TGCAGCGTTGATAGTCAGGGTGAGGCTGAAGCTTTCTTT. Its translation is CSVDSQGEAEAFF.

This clonotype showed up just a few times. The chain carries TRBV13 and TRBJ2-1, with D possibly being TRBD1 (6 bases). Trimming pared 5 bases from V and 6 bases from J, leaving 20 bases between. The germline V gene encodes CDR1 PRHDT and CDR2 FYEKMQ (reference sequence). The CDR3 spans 16 residues. CDR3 coding DNA: TGTGCCAGCAGCAGGTTCGGGCAGGGGTTGGGCAATGAGCAGTTCTTC. Protein sequence: CASSRFGQGLGNEQFF. The whole variable domain, filled in from reference TRBV13 and TRBJ2-1, reads AAGVIQSPRHLIKEKRETATLKCYPIPRHDTVYWYQQGPGQDPQFLISFYEKMQSDKGSIPDRFSAQQFSDYHSELNMSSLELGDSALYFCASSRFGQGLGNEQFFGPGTRLTVL.

V is TRBV9 and J is TRBJ2-3; tentatively, D is TRBD2 (5 bases). The CDR3 is 15 residues long. Trimming removed 0 bases from V and 0 bases from J, with 8 bases in between. Germline V gene lookup returns CDR1 SGDLS and CDR2 YYNGEE. CDR3 region: CASSVEGGSTDTQYF. In DNA form, the CDR3 reads TGTGCCAGCAGCGTAGAAGGCGGGAGCACAGATACGCAGTATTTT.

This clonotype was seen a handful of times. The rearrangement uses TRBV20-1 and TRBJ2-6; D is possibly TRBD2 (6 bases). This CDR3 has 14 amino acids. Germline assignment: CDR1 DFQATT and CDR2 SNEGSKA (reference sequence). Trimming left V 6 bases short and J 1 base short, with 10 bases between. The CDR3 nucleotides read TGCAGTGCCTCGGAGGGGTCTGGGGCCAACGTCCTGACTTTC. Translating gives CSASEGSGANVLTF.

J is TRBJ2-5 and V is TRBV2; 8 bases agree with TRBD2. The CDR3 has 13 amino acids. The J segment lost 2 bases and the V segment lost 10 bases, leaving 6 bases of the junction unmatched. Germline-derived CDR1 and CDR2 are SNHLY and FYNNEI. The CDR3 is CATGGDTQETQYF. The CDR3, as DNA: TGTGCCACCGGGGGGGACACTCAAGAGACCCAGTACTTC.

The chain has TRBV5-1 and TRBJ2-5; 9 bases are a match to TRBD2. CDR3 length: 14 amino acids. The V gene end was trimmed by 4 bases and the J gene end by 4 bases; junction bases not matched to a gene: 5. CDR1 and CDR2 (germline): SGHRS, YFSETQ. CDR3 region: CASSAGTSPETQYF. The CDR3 bases are TGCGCCAGCAGCGCCGGGACTAGCCCAGAGACCCAGTACTTC.

This clonotype was counted between two and nine times. DNA for the CDR3: TGTGCCAGCAGTGTTCGACAGGGGAATGTTTACGAGCAGTACTTC. This codes for CASSVRQGNVYEQYF. The chain employs TRBV6-1 and TRBJ2-7; 8 bases agree with TRBD1. Germline V gene sequence: CDR1 MNHNS, CDR2 SASEGT. The CDR3 totals 15 residues. The J segment lost 4 bases and the V segment lost 4 bases, leaving 9 bases of the junction unmatched.

This clonotype was seen many times. The chain is built from TRBV15 and TRBJ2-1, with 12 bases matching TRBD2. This CDR3 has 15 amino acids. J lost 9 bases, V lost 3 bases, and 6 bases had no gene match. From germline, CDR1 is LNHNV and CDR2 YYDKDF (reference sequence). In DNA form, the CDR3 reads TGTGCCACCAGCAGCGTTCTAGCGGGAGGGGGTGAGCAGTTCTTC. The encoded protein is CATSSVLAGGGEQFF.

This clonotype has a handful of counts. The chain carries TRBV29-1 and TRBJ2-2; no firm D call. Trimming removed 3 bases at V and 4 bases at J, with 9 bases between. Looked up from germline, CDR1 is SQVTM and CDR2 is ANQGSEA. This CDR3 contains 13 residues. CDR3 in amino acids: CSVDVGFTGELFF. CDR3 DNA sequence: TGCAGCGTTGATGTCGGTTTCACCGGGGAGCTGTTTTTT.

This clonotype was picked up a small number of times. The chain uses TRBV10-3 and TRBJ2-7; possibly TRBD2 for D (5 bases). The ends were cut back, 6 bases at V and 0 bases at J, with 9 bases in the middle. Germline V gene lookup returns CDR1 ENHRY and CDR2 SYGVKD. The CDR3 is made up of 13 amino acids. The CDR3 DNA follows: TGTGCCATCAGCCTAGCCGACTCCTACGAGCAGTACTTC. This sequence encodes CAISLADSYEQYF.

The chain uses TRBV20-1 and TRBJ1-4, with D uncertain. Germline CDR1 DFQATT, CDR2 SNEGSKA (reference sequence). The CDR3 consists of 14 residues. V was cut by 0 bases and J by 0 bases, with 5 bases left in between. Here the CDR3 DNA reads TGCAGTGCTAGAGATCGTTCAACTAATGAAAAACTGTTTTTT. It codes for CSARDRSTNEKLFF.

The chain combines TRBV29-1 with TRBJ1-1; 8 bases are shared with TRBD1. Germline V gives CDR1 SQVTM, CDR2 ANQGSEA. Unmatched junction bases numbered 9, after V lost 3 bases and J lost 3 bases. The CDR3 has 15 residues. CDR3 in amino acids: CSVENTGTGHTEAFF. The CDR3 nucleotides read TGCAGCGTTGAGAACACCGGGACAGGCCACACTGAAGCTTTCTTT.

The chain employs TRBV18 and TRBJ1-1; 7 bases map to TRBD1. Germline V lookup: CDR1 KGHSH, CDR2 LQKENI. The CDR3 runs 14 residues. J gave up 3 bases and V 6 bases, and 7 bases lay outside the gene matches. Written as DNA, the CDR3 is TGTGCCAGCTCGCGACAGGGAGTCGACACTGAAGCTTTCTTT. Translation gives CASSRQGVDTEAFF.

The V and J genes are TRBV6-6 and TRBJ1-5, with 8 nucleotides matching TRBD1. In germline, CDR1 is MNHNY, CDR2 SVGAGI (reference sequence). The CDR3 has 20 residues. Unmatched junction bases numbered 15, after V lost 0 bases and J lost 2 bases. CDR3 nucleotides: TGTGCCAGCAGTTACTCGCGTGACAGGGGTGGGGTTGGCGGCAATCAGCCCCAGCATTTT. Translation: CASSYSRDRGGVGGNQPQHF.

There are a few counts of this clonotype. V usage is TRBV9 and J usage is TRBJ2-1; D could derive from TRBD1 or TRBD2 (5 bases each). Trimming shortened V by 4 bases and J by 9 bases, and 20 bases separated the two germline ends. There are 15 residues in the CDR3. Germline V gene sequence: CDR1 SGDLS, CDR2 YYNGEE. The CDR3 here is CASSPRLGAYAEQFF. The CDR3, as DNA: TGTGCCAGCAGCCCGCGACTCGGGGCTTACGCTGAGCAGTTCTTC. Filled out from reference TRBV9 and TRBJ2-1, the complete variable domain reads DSGVTQTPKHLITATGQRVTLRCSPRSGDLSVYWYQQSLDQGLQFLIQYYNGEERAKGNILERFSAQQFPDLHSELNLSSLELGDSALYFCASSPRLGAYAEQFFGPGTRLTVL.

This clonotype was seen repeatedly, ten times or more. The genes are TRBV5-1 and TRBJ2-2; perhaps D is TRBD1 or TRBD2 (6 bases each). CDR1 and CDR2 from the germline V gene are SGHRS and YFSETQ. The CDR3 loop spans 13 amino acids. V lost 3 bases and J 7 bases, leaving 10 bases between the germline ends. Here the CDR3 reads CASSSGALGELFF. CDR3 nucleotides: TGCGCCAGCAGCTCGGGGGCGCTCGGGGAGCTGTTTTTT.

In this sample, this clonotype turned up a few times. The V gene is TRBV29-1, the J gene TRBJ2-1; D may be TRBD1 (5 bases). This CDR3 has 12 residues. From germline, CDR1 is SQVTM and CDR2 ANQGSEA. The germline V and J ends were trimmed by 6 bases and 7 bases, with 13 bases remaining between them. DNA of the CDR3: TGCAGCGTCGCCCGACAGTATAATGAGCAGTTCTTC. Translating gives CSVARQYNEQFF.

The sample holds a few counts of this clonotype. This chain joins TRBV7-9 and TRBJ1-1; 8 nucleotides match TRBD1. Germline-derived CDR1 and CDR2 are SEHNR and FQNEAQ (reference sequence). V shed 5 bases and J 1 base; nucleotides not matched to a gene: 3. The CDR3 is 14 residues long. CDR3 in DNA: TGTGCCAGCAGCAAGGACAGGGCGAACACTGAAGCTTTCTTT. Translation: CASSKDRANTEAFF.

V usage is TRBV7-2 and J usage is TRBJ1-2, with unresolved D. CDR3 length equals 15 residues. V was cut by 1 base and J by 6 bases, with 15 bases left in between. Germline lookup yields CDR1 SGHTA and CDR2 FQGNSA. CDR3 nucleotides: TGTGCCAGCAGCTTAGGGAGCGGGAGGGCGGATGGCTACACCTTC. The encoded protein is CASSLGSGRADGYTF.